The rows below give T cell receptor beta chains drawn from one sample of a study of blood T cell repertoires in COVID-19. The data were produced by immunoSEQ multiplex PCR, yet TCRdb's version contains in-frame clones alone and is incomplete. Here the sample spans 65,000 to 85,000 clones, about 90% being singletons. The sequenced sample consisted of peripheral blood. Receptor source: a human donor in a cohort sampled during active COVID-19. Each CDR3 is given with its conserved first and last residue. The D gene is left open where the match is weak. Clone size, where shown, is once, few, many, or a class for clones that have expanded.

DNA: TGTGCCAGCAGCTTTAGTGAGCACGAGCAGTACTTC
CDR3: CASSFSEHEQYF
D: -
J: TRBJ2-7
V: TRBV12-1
size: -

DNA: TGTGCCAGCAGCAGGACAGTGAACACTGAAGCTTTCTTT
CDR3: CASSRTVNTEAFF
D: -
J: TRBJ1-1
V: TRBV11-1
size: -

DNA: TGCGCCAGCAGCCTGTCAGGCAGGGAGCCCCAGCATTTT
CDR3: CASSLSGREPQHF
D: -
J: TRBJ1-5
V: TRBV5-1
size: -

DNA: TGTGCCAGCAGCTTTGGGACAGGGCTTAATTCACCCCTCCACTTT
CDR3: CASSFGTGLNSPLHF
D: TRBD1
J: TRBJ1-6
V: TRBV7-2
size: -

DNA: TGTGCCAGCAGCTCGGGACAGTCGAATGAAAAACTGTTTTTT
CDR3: CASSSGQSNEKLFF
D: TRBD1
J: TRBJ1-4
V: TRBV5-5
size: few

DNA: TGTGCCAGCAACGGAGGGAGATACAATGAGCAGTTCTTC
CDR3: CASNGGRYNEQFF
D: -
J: TRBJ2-1
V: TRBV2
size: -

DNA: TGTGCCAGCTCGGGGACAGGGGATAGCAATCAGCCCCAGCATTTT
CDR3: CASSGTGDSNQPQHF
D: TRBD1
J: TRBJ1-5
V: TRBV18
size: -

DNA: TGTGCCAGCAGCTTATCGGGTAGCGGGGCCTACAATGAGCAGTTCTTC
CDR3: CASSLSGSGAYNEQFF
D: TRBD2
J: TRBJ2-1
V: TRBV7-2
size: -

DNA: TGTGCCAGCTCACCAGTGGACAGTGGCGGCGGCTACACCTTC
CDR3: CASSPVDSGGGYTF
D: -
J: TRBJ1-2
V: TRBV18
size: -

DNA: TGTGCCATCACGGGACTAGATGGTAATGAGCAGTTCTTC
CDR3: CAITGLDGNEQFF
D: TRBD2
J: TRBJ2-1
V: TRBV10-3
size: -

DNA: TGTGCCAGCAGCGCCCTTGGAACGGGGACAACGTCAGATACGCAGTATTTT
CDR3: CASSALGTGTTSDTQYF
D: -
J: TRBJ2-3
V: TRBV9
size: -

DNA: TGCGCCAGCAGCCTCAGGGTCGCAACTAATGAAAAACTGTTTTTT
CDR3: CASSLRVATNEKLFF
D: -
J: TRBJ1-4
V: TRBV4-3
size: -

DNA: TGTGCCAGCAGTTACGGGCAGACCTACGAGCAGTACTTC
CDR3: CASSYGQTYEQYF
D: -
J: TRBJ2-7
V: TRBV6-2/TRBV6-3
size: -

DNA: TGTGCCAGCAGCGTAGGCGCGAGCGGAAGCACAGATACGCAGTATTTT
CDR3: CASSVGASGSTDTQYF
D: -
J: TRBJ2-3
V: TRBV9
size: -

DNA: TGTGCCAGCAGCCGGACAGGGAACACCGGGGAGCTGTTTTTT
CDR3: CASSRTGNTGELFF
D: TRBD1
J: TRBJ2-2
V: TRBV7-2
size: -

DNA: TGTGCCAGCAGCCCTATGACAGGGATGGATGAAAAACTGTTTTTT
CDR3: CASSPMTGMDEKLFF
D: TRBD1
J: TRBJ1-4
V: TRBV5-4
size: -

DNA: TGTGCCATCAGGCCAGGACTGAGCACAGATACGCAGTATTTT
CDR3: CAIRPGLSTDTQYF
D: -
J: TRBJ2-3
V: TRBV10-3
size: -

DNA: TGTGCCAGCAGTCCAACAACTAGCGGGTACAATGAGCAGTTCTTC
CDR3: CASSPTTSGYNEQFF
D: TRBD2
J: TRBJ2-1
V: TRBV27
size: -

DNA: TGTGCCATCAGTGAGTCGGTGGGGGGGAGCTCTGGAAACACCATATATTTT
CDR3: CAISESVGGSSGNTIYF
D: -
J: TRBJ1-3
V: TRBV10-3
size: -

DNA: TGTGCCAGCAGAGCGACAGGGTTCTATGGCTACACCTTC
CDR3: CASRATGFYGYTF
D: TRBD1
J: TRBJ1-2
V: TRBV14
size: -

DNA: TGCGCCAGCAGCCAAGGGGGTCTATCTCGAGGGTATGAGCAGTTCTTC
CDR3: CASSQGGLSRGYEQFF
D: -
J: TRBJ2-1
V: TRBV4-3
size: -

DNA: TGTGCCAGCTCACGAGGGGGCACCACAGATACGCAGTATTTT
CDR3: CASSRGGTTDTQYF
D: TRBD1
J: TRBJ2-3
V: TRBV18
size: -

DNA: TGTGCCAGCAGCCGGACAGGGTCGGACACTGAAGCTTTCTTT
CDR3: CASSRTGSDTEAFF
D: TRBD1
J: TRBJ1-1
V: TRBV6-4
size: -

DNA: TGTGCCAGCAGCATACAGGGGCCTGGAAACACCATATATTTT
CDR3: CASSIQGPGNTIYF
D: TRBD1
J: TRBJ1-3
V: TRBV7-9
size: -

DNA: TGTGCCAGCTCGCAGACAGGGGCTCCTACCGGGGAGCTGTTTTTT
CDR3: CASSQTGAPTGELFF
D: TRBD1
J: TRBJ2-2
V: TRBV18
size: -

DNA: TGTGCCATCAGAGGACAGGGAGCTAACTATGGCTACACCTTC
CDR3: CAIRGQGANYGYTF
D: TRBD1
J: TRBJ1-2
V: TRBV10-3
size: -

DNA: TGTGCCAGCAGCTCGGGACACTCCAGCTCCTACGAGCAGTACTTC
CDR3: CASSSGHSSSYEQYF
D: -
J: TRBJ2-7
V: TRBV9
size: -

DNA: TGTGCCAGTAGTATCCAGGGTCCAGATACGCAGTATTTT
CDR3: CASSIQGPDTQYF
D: -
J: TRBJ2-3
V: TRBV19
size: -

DNA: TGCGCCAGCAGAGGGGCAGGGCGGCAGCCCCAGCATTTT
CDR3: CASRGAGRQPQHF
D: -
J: TRBJ1-5
V: TRBV10-1
size: -

DNA: TGTGCCAGCAGCTTAGGAGATTACGGCTACACCTTC
CDR3: CASSLGDYGYTF
D: -
J: TRBJ1-2
V: TRBV7-2
size: once

DNA: TGTGCCACCAGTGATACCCGGCAGGGCGCAGATACGCAGTATTTT
CDR3: CATSDTRQGADTQYF
D: -
J: TRBJ2-3
V: TRBV24-1
size: -

DNA: TGTGCCTCCAAGCGCTGGGGGCCCTACAATGAGCAGTTCTTC
CDR3: CASKRWGPYNEQFF
D: -
J: TRBJ2-1
V: TRBV24-1
size: -

DNA: TGTGCGCAAGGACAGGACAATGAGCAGTTCTTC
CDR3: CAQGQDNEQFF
D: TRBD1
J: TRBJ2-1
V: TRBV19
size: -

DNA: TGTGCCAGCAGTCGCCGGGACACCGGTACAGATACGCAGTATTTT
CDR3: CASSRRDTGTDTQYF
D: -
J: TRBJ2-3
V: TRBV2
size: -

DNA: TGTGCCAGTAGCGAGAGCTCCTATAATTCACCCCTCCACTTT
CDR3: CASSESSYNSPLHF
D: -
J: TRBJ1-6
V: TRBV19
size: -

DNA: TGTGCCAGCAGCGTTGGTAACAGGCCCTACGAGCAGTACTTC
CDR3: CASSVGNRPYEQYF
D: -
J: TRBJ2-7
V: TRBV9
size: -

DNA: TGTGCCAGCAGCGACCCCGGACAGGGGGAAAAACTGTTTTTT
CDR3: CASSDPGQGEKLFF
D: TRBD1
J: TRBJ1-4
V: TRBV7-2
size: -

DNA: TGCGCCAGCAGTCGGACAGACAGCTCACCCCTCCACTTT
CDR3: CASSRTDSSPLHF
D: -
J: TRBJ1-6
V: TRBV10-1
size: -

DNA: TGCGCCAGCAGCCCGGTGCGGGGGTCAGGCTCACCCCTCCACTTT
CDR3: CASSPVRGSGSPLHF
D: -
J: TRBJ1-6
V: TRBV4-3
size: -

DNA: TGTGCCATCAGTGAGAGGCAGGGGACCTTTAACTATGGCTACACCTTC
CDR3: CAISERQGTFNYGYTF
D: -
J: TRBJ1-2
V: TRBV10-3
size: -

DNA: TGTGCCAGCAGCGTAGCAGCGGGGGTTTCCTACGAGCAGTACTTC
CDR3: CASSVAAGVSYEQYF
D: TRBD2
J: TRBJ2-7
V: TRBV9
size: -

DNA: TGTGCCAGCAGCCCGCGCGGGCCGAGGGACACCGGGGAGCTGTTTTTT
CDR3: CASSPRGPRDTGELFF
D: -
J: TRBJ2-2
V: TRBV9
size: -

DNA: TGTGCCACCTGGACAGGCCACACTAATGAAAAACTGTTTTTT
CDR3: CATWTGHTNEKLFF
D: TRBD1
J: TRBJ1-4
V: TRBV10-3
size: -

DNA: TGTGCCAGCAGTGGCGGGAGATACTACGAGCAGTACTTC
CDR3: CASSGGRYYEQYF
D: TRBD2
J: TRBJ2-7
V: TRBV6-2/TRBV6-3
size: -

DNA: TGTGCCTGGAGTGGGACTTACGAGTTCTACGAGCAGTACTTC
CDR3: CAWSGTYEFYEQYF
D: -
J: TRBJ2-7
V: TRBV30
size: -

DNA: TGTGCCAGTAGTATAGGATGGCGGGGGATGGGCACAGATACGCAGTATTTT
CDR3: CASSIGWRGMGTDTQYF
D: TRBD2
J: TRBJ2-3
V: TRBV19
size: -

DNA: TGCGCCAGCAGCGTTCTAGCGGGGGGCAAATACTACGAGCAGTACTTC
CDR3: CASSVLAGGKYYEQYF
D: TRBD2
J: TRBJ2-7
V: TRBV5-1
size: -

DNA: TGTGCCTGGAGTACTCAAACCGGAGTAGGTTATGGCTACACCTTC
CDR3: CAWSTQTGVGYGYTF
D: -
J: TRBJ1-2
V: TRBV30
size: -

DNA: TGTGCCAGCAGTGACGGGAGACGGATCGAGCAGTACTTC
CDR3: CASSDGRRIEQYF
D: -
J: TRBJ2-7
V: TRBV25-1
size: -

DNA: TGTGCCAGCTCCCCTCCGCACAGGGTTTTCGGGAATGAGCAGTTCTTC
CDR3: CASSPPHRVFGNEQFF
D: -
J: TRBJ2-1
V: TRBV18
size: -

DNA: TGTGCCAGCCGGGGGGCAAACTATCACTACGAGCAGTACTTC
CDR3: CASRGANYHYEQYF
D: -
J: TRBJ2-7
V: TRBV27
size: -

DNA: TGTGCCAGTAGCGGGGGGGCCGTTCTGAAGCAGTACTTC
CDR3: CASSGGAVLKQYF
D: TRBD2
J: TRBJ2-7
V: TRBV6-2/TRBV6-3
size: -

DNA: TGTGCCAGCAGGGACGGAGGGGTAGTCTATGGCTACACCTTC
CDR3: CASRDGGVVYGYTF
D: -
J: TRBJ1-2
V: TRBV5-4
size: -

DNA: TGCGCCAGCAGCCAAGACGGCGGCTCGATTCGAGCTTTCTTT
CDR3: CASSQDGGSIRAFF
D: -
J: TRBJ1-1
V: TRBV4-3
size: -

DNA: TGCAGCGTTCTCGTCCAGGGTCGCTCTGGAAACACCATATATTTT
CDR3: CSVLVQGRSGNTIYF
D: -
J: TRBJ1-3
V: TRBV29-1
size: -

DNA: TGTGCCAGCAGCTCGGGACAGGGTGGGGAGACCCAGTACTTC
CDR3: CASSSGQGGETQYF
D: TRBD1
J: TRBJ2-5
V: TRBV7-9
size: once

DNA: TGTGCCAGCAGCCAAGGAGGGACTAGCGGCCGCTCGTTCTTC
CDR3: CASSQGGTSGRSFF
D: TRBD2
J: TRBJ2-1
V: TRBV3-1/TRBV3-2
size: -